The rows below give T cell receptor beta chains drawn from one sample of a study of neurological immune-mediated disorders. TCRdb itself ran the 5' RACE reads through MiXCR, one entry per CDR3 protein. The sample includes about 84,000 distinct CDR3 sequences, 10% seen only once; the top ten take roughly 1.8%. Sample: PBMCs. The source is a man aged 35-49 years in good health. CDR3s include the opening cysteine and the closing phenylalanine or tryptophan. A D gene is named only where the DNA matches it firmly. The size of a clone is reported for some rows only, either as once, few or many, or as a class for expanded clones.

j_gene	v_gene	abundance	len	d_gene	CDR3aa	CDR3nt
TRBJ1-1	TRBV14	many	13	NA	CASAWGVNTEAFF	TGTGCCAGCGCCTGGGGGGTGAACACTGAAGCTTTCTTT
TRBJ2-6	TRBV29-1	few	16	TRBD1	CSVRTGYNRGANVLTF	TGCAGCGTTAGGACAGGGTATAATAGGGGGGCCAACGTCCTGACTTTC
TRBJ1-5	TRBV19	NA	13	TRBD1	CASSQGARQPQHF	TGTGCCAGTAGTCAGGGGGCGAGACAGCCCCAGCATTTT
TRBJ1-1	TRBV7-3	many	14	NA	CASSPGHLNTEAFF	TGTGCCAGCAGCCCAGGACATCTGAACACTGAAGCTTTCTTT
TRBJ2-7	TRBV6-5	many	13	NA	CASSPLSPGEQYF	TGTGCCAGCAGCCCTCTTAGTCCGGGCGAGCAGTACTTC
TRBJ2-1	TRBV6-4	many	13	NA	CASSDFLGAEQFF	TGTGCCAGCAGTGACTTCCTAGGTGCGGAGCAGTTCTTC
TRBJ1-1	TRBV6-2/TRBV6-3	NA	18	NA	CASRYSTLGTSVNTEALF	TGTGCCAGCAGATACTCGACTTTGGGGACATCCGTGAACACTGAAGCTTTATTT
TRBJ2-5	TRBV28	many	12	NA	CASRQGEKTQYF	TGTGCCAGCAGACAGGGTGAAAAGACCCAGTACTTC
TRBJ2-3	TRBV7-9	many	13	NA	CASSLGTGDTQYF	TGTGCCAGCAGCTTAGGGACGGGGGATACGCAGTATTTT
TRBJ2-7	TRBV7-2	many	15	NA	CASSVGQMVSYEQYF	TGTGCCAGCAGCGTCGGACAGATGGTCTCCTACGAGCAGTACTTC
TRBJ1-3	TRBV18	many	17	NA	CASSPERARNSGNTIYF	TGTGCCAGCTCACCGGAAAGGGCCAGGAACTCTGGAAACACCATATATTTT
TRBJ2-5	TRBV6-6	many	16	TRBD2	CASSFTSGLGQETQYF	TGTGCCAGCAGTTTTACTTCGGGACTAGGGCAAGAGACCCAGTACTTC
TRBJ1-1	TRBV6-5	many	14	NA	CASSYSAQLIEAFF	TGTGCCAGCAGTTACTCGGCGCAGTTGATAGAAGCTTTCTTT
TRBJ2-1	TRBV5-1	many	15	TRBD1	CASSPRDRGSDEQFF	TGCGCCAGCAGCCCCCGGGACAGGGGGTCCGATGAGCAGTTCTTC